This T cell receptor beta chain stems from a study of vaccination and CD4 T cells after COVID-19 (dated by TCRdb to between 2020 and 2023). Notes on the research overall: SARS-CoV-2 positivity had been established in the convalescent patients by nasal swab PCR, and mild disease was recorded in roughly ten of these patients and severe disease in one. The convalescent cohort comprised six males and four females, including two Hispanic individuals, seven Caucasians, two Asians and one multiracial person. Participants got two doses of the Pfizer-BioNTech BNT162b2 vaccine (n=8) or two doses of the Moderna mRNA-1273 vaccine (n=2). Post-COVID blood samples from convalescent patients were collected a median of roughly 100 days after diagnosis, with a range of roughly 35 to 180 days. The time from the second vaccine dose to post-vaccine blood sampling had a median of roughly 77 days and ranged from roughly 12 to 250 days. Overlapping spike peptide pools from SARS-CoV-2 and from the common cold coronaviruses HCoV-NL63, HCoV-OC43 and HCoV-229E were used as culture stimuli. In control cultures, a CEFX viral epitope pool was used as positive control, an HIV-1 Nef peptide pool was used as negative control, or no peptide was added. In under twelve COVID-19 convalescent patients and a handful of infection-naive healthy vaccine recipients, researchers compared the spike-specific CD4+ TCR repertoire from before mRNA vaccination with the repertoire from after.

The paper's findings and limits, for the study overall: Relatively few convalescent patients were included in the study, and early timepoints after natural infection were not analyzed. In convalescent patients, a median approximately 86% of post-vaccine SARS-CoV-2-reactive clones were detected only after vaccination, and vaccine-specific priming was suggested by this finding. Of the vaccine-specific clones found in convalescent patients, nearly all (304 of 307) were mono-reactive for SARS-CoV-2 spike instead of being cross-reactive with common cold coronaviruses. The median count of SARS-CoV-2-reactive clonotypes went up from 20 to 25 after infection to 38 after vaccination, although the change was not significant.

Read against the paper, the sample's treatment or condition label means: approximately 9-day PBMC culture with coronavirus spike peptide pools or control peptides (ViraFEST assay). The ViraFEST assay, used in the study, expanded antigen-specific T cells with peptide pools and then identified the expanded clonotypes through TCR sequencing. Positive SARS-CoV-2 PCR tests in the convalescent patients dated from March to December 2020, before Alpha, Beta and Delta variants emerged in the United States. Around 2 million PBMCs per well were cultured in IMDM with approximately 5% human AB serum and roughly 10 IU/ml IL-2, plus 10 ug/ml peptide pools. Half of the culture medium was replaced with fresh IL-2-containing medium on days 3 and 7. After 10 days of culture, CD4+ T cells were isolated by negative selection with the EasySep CD4+ T cell isolation kit. Ficoll-Paque Plus gradient centrifugation was used to isolate PBMCs from whole blood, and the isolated PBMCs were then either used fresh or cryopreserved at -140C. Each culture condition was generally run in triplicate wells.

The CDR3 holds 13 amino acids from the cysteine to the phenylalanine. Only the CDR3 DNA is retained, 39 bases long and in frame from the first base. Relative to germline, V is 3 bases shorter and J is 7 bases shorter, with 9 bases between their ends. According to the germline V gene, CDR1 reads KGHSH and CDR2 reads LQKENI. Library construction relied on PCR. DNA from cultured CD4+ T cells was subjected to TCR sequencing with the Oncomine TCR Beta short-read assay at the Johns Hopkins FTIC core. The QIAamp micro DNA kit was used to extract genomic DNA from the cultured CD4+ T cells. Oncomine TCR Beta libraries from cultured CD4+ T cells were pooled with unique dual indexes and sequenced on an Illumina iSeq 100. Under the source paper's analysis protocol: Non-productive sequences were removed, and CDR3s that did not start with C, did not end with F or W, or were shorter than 7 amino acids were discarded. Antigen-specific clonotypes were identified using the MANAFEST web application through comparison of peptide-stimulated wells with reference and other culture wells. Positive clones required FDR below 0.05, an odds ratio above 5, and productive frequency above 0.1% in at least two of three replicate wells. Clonotypes that were significantly expanded in both SARS-CoV-2 spike wells and at least one common cold coronavirus spike condition were defined as cross-reactive. Levenshtein distances (stringdist) and unrooted phylogenetic trees (ape) in R version 3.6.1 were used to assess CDR3 homology. TCRdb reanalyzed the raw reads on its own, using fastp at Q25 for trimming and MiXCR for clone calling, and kept in-frame beta chains. Identical CDR3 protein sequences are pooled into one entry, listed with their most common genes and DNA. These V and J calls derive from TCRdb rather than the authors' analysis. The sample contains over 10,000 distinct CDR3 sequences, 40% to 60% of them found a single time. 30% to 35% of the sample rests with the top ten.

In this sample, this clonotype turned up once. The target of this receptor is not known. There are no base qualities to consult, and no much larger clone falls within one base. A single read offers scant evidence. Input material: CD4+ T cells from blood, cultured in vitro. This receptor was taken from a human donor who had recovered from COVID-19. The chain is encoded by TRBV18 joined to TRBJ1-4; the D gene is perhaps TRBD1, from 6 matching bases. The nucleotides are TGTGCCAGCTCACCGGGACACCTTGAAAAACTGTTTTTT. Its protein reads: CASSPGHLEKLFF.